The 20 T cell receptor beta chains in this list originate from one sample, sequenced in a study of T cell responses to AZD1222 COVID-19 vaccine. Sequencing used immunoSEQ multiplex PCR; TCRdb keeps in-frame clones, though not all of them. Among 100,000 or so clones listed, about four fifths were seen once. Sequences were derived from peripheral blood, sampled on day 0 of AZD1222 vaccination. The receptors derive from an adult in good health.

The chain has TRBV6-4 and TRBJ1-2, with 7 bases lining up with TRBD1. The CDR3 extends over 13 amino acids. With 0 bases clipped from V and 8 bases from J, the junction kept 3 bases outside the gene matches. Germline lookup yields CDR1 MRHNA and CDR2 SNTAGT. CDR3 loop: CASSDSGGRGYTF. DNA of the CDR3: TGTGCCAGCAGTGACTCAGGGGGCCGGGGCTACACCTTC.

In nucleotides, the CDR3 is TGTGCCAGCAGCTTAGACGCGGGGGGGCAACCCTACGAGCAGTACTTC. It is translated as CASSLDAGGQPYEQYF. The chain links TRBV7-2 to TRBJ2-7, with 9 bases that match TRBD2. CDR1 and CDR2 (germline): SGHTA, FQGNSA. The V gene end was trimmed by 1 base and the J gene end by 2 bases; junction bases not matched to a gene: 6. This CDR3 comprises 16 residues.

This chain joins TRBV12-5 and TRBJ1-3, with D maybe TRBD1 (5 bases). Germline loops: CDR1 LGHNT, CDR2 FRNRAP. The CDR3 loop spans 18 amino acids. The V end lost 0 bases, the J end lost 2 bases, and 17 bases lay between the germline ends. CDR3: CASGLVPGRLGPGNTIYF. CDR3 coding DNA: TGTGCTAGTGGTTTGGTCCCAGGGCGTCTAGGACCTGGAAACACCATATATTTT. Full variable domain (outside the CDR3, taken from reference TRBV12-5 and TRBJ1-3): DARVTQTPRHKVTEMGQEVTMRCQPILGHNTVFWYRQTMMQGLELLAYFRNRAPLDDSGMPKDRFSAEMPDATLATLKIQPSEPRDSAVYFCASGLVPGRLGPGNTIYFGEGSWLTVV.

The chain uses TRBV7-2 and TRBJ2-2; the D call may be TRBD1 or TRBD2 (5 bases each). This CDR3 region has 15 residues. From germline, CDR1 is SGHTA and CDR2 FQGNSA. V gave up 5 bases and J gave up 2 bases, with 12 bases separating them. This CDR3 reads CASSPTTGNTGELFF. The CDR3 nucleotides are TGTGCCAGCAGCCCGACTACAGGAAACACCGGGGAGCTGTTTTTT.

This clone was seen only once. For the CDR3, the DNA is TGTGCCAGCTCACCACCCTACGATCGAGATGGCTACACCTTC. Amino acid sequence: CASSPPYDRDGYTF. This chain links TRBV18 with TRBJ1-2; D is undetermined. The CDR3 spans 14 residues. Germline V gene lookup returns CDR1 KGHSH and CDR2 LQKENI. Between the trimmed V and J ends, which lost 0 bases and 6 bases, there was a span of 11 bases.

This rearrangement joins TRBV23-1 to TRBJ2-2; D gene unclear. TRBV23-1 is classed as an ORF, of uncertain function. The CDR3 contains 17 residues. V was trimmed by 1 base and J by 0 bases, leaving 12 bases between them. The CDR3, as DNA: TGCGCCAGCAGTCAATGGTGTCCCAGCGCGAACACCGGGGAGCTGTTTTTT. This translates into CASSQWCPSANTGELFF.

Concerning this clone itself: Other DNA sequences within the sample encode an identical CDR3. The CDR3 sequence: CASSGTATNEKLFF. DNA for the CDR3: TGTGCCAGTAGTGGGACTGCAACTAATGAAAAACTGTTTTTT. The V gene is TRBV19, the J gene TRBJ1-4; D is possibly TRBD1 (5 bases). The CDR3 sequence is 14 residues long. The V gene's germline CDR1 is LNHDA and CDR2 SQIVND (reference sequence). The V end was cut by 5 bases, the J end by 0 bases, with 7 bases between.

The gene calls are TRBV6-6 and TRBJ1-2, with D possibly matching TRBD1 (6 bases). This CDR3 comprises 15 residues. Germline CDR1 reads MNHNY; CDR2 reads SVGAGI (reference sequence). Deletions cut 4 bases from V and 8 bases from J, with 20 bases between. The CDR3 loop is CASSLQGIMSRGYTF. For the CDR3, the DNA is TGTGCCAGCAGTTTGCAGGGGATTATGAGTCGAGGCTACACCTTC.

The chain employs TRBV2 and TRBJ1-2; D is ambiguous. CDR3 size: 12 residues. The V and J ends lost 0 bases and 8 bases respectively, with 7 bases between them. Looked up from germline, CDR1 is SNHLY and CDR2 is FYNNEI. This CDR3 reads CASSEAGRGYTF. CDR3 coding DNA: TGTGCCAGCAGTGAAGCCGGGCGAGGCTACACCTTC. Drawing the rest from reference TRBV2 and TRBJ1-2, the complete variable domain is EPEVTQTPSHQVTQMGQEVILRCVPISNHLYFYWYRQILGQKVEFLVSFYNNEISEKSEIFDDQFSVERPDGSNFTLKIRSTKLEDSAMYFCASSEAGRGYTFGSGTRLTVV.

CDR3 loop: CATRGGGTNSPLHF. As DNA, the CDR3 is TGTGCCACCCGTGGGGGGGGTACCAATTCACCCCTCCACTTT. This chain joins TRBV6-5 and TRBJ1-6; TRBD1 is a possible D gene (5 bases). The CDR3 spans 14 residues. Trimming removed 10 bases at V and 7 bases at J, with 17 bases between. In germline, CDR1 is MNHEY, CDR2 SVGAGI.

The V gene is TRBV27, the J gene TRBJ1-5; D is ambiguous. Trimming removed 1 base at V and 0 bases at J, with 1 base between. The CDR3 loop spans 13 amino acids. In germline, CDR1 is MNHEY, CDR2 SMNVEV (reference sequence). The CDR3 DNA follows: TGTGCCAGCAGTTTATTTAGCAATCAGCCCCAGCATTTT. It specifies CASSLFSNQPQHF.

This chain joins TRBV6-5 and TRBJ2-2; D is unclear. V was pared by 6 bases and J by 3 bases, with 2 bases between. Germline assignment: CDR1 MNHEY and CDR2 SVGAGI. The CDR3 totals 11 residues. The CDR3 loop is CASRDTGELFF. In DNA form, the CDR3 reads TGTGCCAGCAGAGACACCGGGGAGCTGTTTTTT.

This clone was picked up a small number of times. V usage is TRBV4-3 and J usage is TRBJ2-3, with 13 bases matching TRBD2. The CDR3 has 16 amino acids. The V segment lost 5 bases and the J segment 6 bases; nucleotides outside the gene matches: 8. Germline V gives CDR1 LGHNA, CDR2 YSLEER. The CDR3 sequence is CASSYGTSGVGDTQYF. CDR3 coding DNA: TGCGCCAGCAGCTACGGGACTAGCGGGGTCGGGGATACGCAGTATTTT.

This chain uses TRBV24-1 with TRBJ2-3; 8 bases agree with TRBD1. The CDR3 is 15 residues long. V lost 4 bases to trimming and J lost 5 bases; unmatched junction nucleotides: 7. CDR1 KGHDR and CDR2 SFDVKD come from the germline V gene. The CDR3 is CATSENGQGRDTQYF. DNA for the CDR3: TGTGCCACCAGTGAAAACGGACAGGGAAGAGATACGCAGTATTTT.

The chain couples TRBV27 to TRBJ1-5; D might be TRBD1 (5 bases). Germline loops: CDR1 MNHEY, CDR2 SMNVEV (reference sequence). The CDR3 has 21 residues. The germline V and J ends were trimmed by 5 bases and 5 bases, with 34 bases remaining between them. The CDR3 DNA sequence: TGTGCCAGCAGTCGACCGGGCCGGCAGGGTGAGCAGAACCACAACGATCAGCCCCAGCATTTT. Translated, it gives CASSRPGRQGEQNHNDQPQHF.

This clone has only one observation. The rearrangement links TRBV5-1 to TRBJ2-3, with 7 bases identical to TRBD2. Germline lookup yields CDR1 SGHRS and CDR2 YFSETQ. V lost 3 bases, J lost 0 bases, and 10 bases stayed unmatched. The CDR3 extends over 17 amino acids. The CDR3 nucleotides are TGCGCCAGCAGCTCGGAGTTCTCGGGGGGTAGCACAGATACGCAGTATTTT. Protein product: CASSSEFSGGSTDTQYF.

The V gene is TRBV12-5, the J gene TRBJ2-7; the D gene is possibly TRBD1 (6 bases). Trimming took off 1 base at V and 0 bases at J, with 16 bases between the two ends. The CDR3 runs to 17 residues. Germline V lookup: CDR1 LGHNT, CDR2 FRNRAP. The CDR3: CASGLAIRTEASYEQYF. The CDR3 nucleotides read TGTGCTAGTGGTTTGGCAATTCGGACAGAAGCCTCCTACGAGCAGTACTTC. The whole variable domain, filled in from reference TRBV12-5 and TRBJ2-7, reads DARVTQTPRHKVTEMGQEVTMRCQPILGHNTVFWYRQTMMQGLELLAYFRNRAPLDDSGMPKDRFSAEMPDATLATLKIQPSEPRDSAVYFCASGLAIRTEASYEQYFGPGTRLTVT.

V usage is TRBV30 and J usage is TRBJ1-2, with a tentative D call TRBD1 (6 bases). Germline-derived CDR1 and CDR2 are GTSNPN and SVGIG (reference sequence). Trimming shortened V by 5 bases and J by 8 bases, and 18 bases separated the two germline ends. CDR3 length equals 13 residues. The CDR3 sequence: CAWSSMRGLGYTF. As DNA, the CDR3 is TGTGCCTGGTCCTCTATGCGGGGGCTAGGCTACACCTTC. The variable domain in full, completed from reference TRBV30 and TRBJ1-2, reads SQTIHQWPATLVQPVGSPLSLECTVEGTSNPNLYWYRQAAGRGLQLLFYSVGIGQISSEVPQNLSASRPQDRQFILSSKKLLLSDSGFYLCAWSSMRGLGYTFGSGTRLTVV.

Here the CDR3 reads CASSEGLAGQETQYF. Here the CDR3 DNA reads TGTGCCAGCAGCGAAGGACTAGCGGGCCAAGAGACCCAGTACTTC. The gene calls are TRBV5-5 and TRBJ2-5, with TRBD2 matching over 11 bases. The CDR3 is 15 residues long. CDR1 is SGHKS and CDR2 is YYEKEE in the germline V gene (reference sequence). J lost 1 base, V lost 4 bases, and 3 bases had no gene match.

This chain links TRBV7-9 with TRBJ1-1; D ambiguous. Germline CDR1 reads SEHNR; CDR2 reads FQNEAQ (reference sequence). This CDR3 comprises 16 residues. V lost 1 base and J lost 1, with 13 bases in between. The CDR3 loop reads CASSLDSGLGNTEAFF. The CDR3 coding sequence is TGTGCCAGCAGCTTAGACAGCGGGTTGGGGAACACTGAAGCTTTCTTT.